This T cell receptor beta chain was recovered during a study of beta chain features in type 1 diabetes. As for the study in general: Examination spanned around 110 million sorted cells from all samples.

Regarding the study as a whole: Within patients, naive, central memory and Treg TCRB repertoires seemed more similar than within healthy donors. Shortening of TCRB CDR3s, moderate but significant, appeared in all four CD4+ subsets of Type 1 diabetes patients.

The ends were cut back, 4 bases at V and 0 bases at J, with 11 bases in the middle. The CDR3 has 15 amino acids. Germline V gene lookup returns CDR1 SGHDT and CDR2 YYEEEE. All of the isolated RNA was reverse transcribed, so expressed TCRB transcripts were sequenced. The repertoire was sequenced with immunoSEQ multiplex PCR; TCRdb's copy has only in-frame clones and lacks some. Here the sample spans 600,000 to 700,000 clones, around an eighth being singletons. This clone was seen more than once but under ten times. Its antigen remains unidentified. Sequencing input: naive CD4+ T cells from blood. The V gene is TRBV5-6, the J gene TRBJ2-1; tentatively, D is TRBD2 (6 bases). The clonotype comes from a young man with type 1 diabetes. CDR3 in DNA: TGTGCCAGCAGCAAACTAGCAAACTCCTACAATGAGCAGTTCTTC. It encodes CASSKLANSYNEQFF.